The 3 T cell receptor beta chains listed next were all sequenced from one sample in a study of control samples from healthy donors and cancer patients. Generated by immunoSEQ multiplex PCR, the TCRdb table keeps only in-frame clones and is missing some. The sample includes about 3,000 clones, 94% seen only once; the top ten take about 30%. Sequencing was done on a sample of PBMCs. These TCRs come from a man aged 65 to 79 with lung cancer.

In DNA form, the CDR3 reads TGTGCCAGTAGTATAAGGACAGATAACTACGAGCAGTACTTC. As protein: CASSIRTDNYEQYF. This rearrangement joins TRBV19 to TRBJ2-7, with D possibly TRBD1 on 6 matching bases. The germline gives CDR1 LNHDA, CDR2 SQIVND (reference sequence). This CDR3 is built from 14 residues. Deletions cut 2 bases from V and 3 bases from J, with 11 bases between.

This CDR3 reads CASSFGTPNTEAFF. The CDR3 bases are TGTGCCAGCAGTTTCGGGACACCGAACACTGAAGCTTTCTTT. The chain has TRBV6-2 or TRBV6-3 and TRBJ1-1, with a tentative D call TRBD1 (6 bases). This CDR3 region has 14 residues. The germline V gene has CDR1 MNHEY and CDR2 SVGEGT. V was trimmed by 4 bases and J by 1 base, leaving 10 bases between them.

The V gene is TRBV28, the J gene TRBJ2-7; tentative D call: TRBD2 (6 bases). Trimming pared 6 bases from V and 0 bases from J, leaving 18 bases between. The CDR3 has 16 amino acids. The germline V gene encodes CDR1 MDHEN and CDR2 SYDVKM. The CDR3 is CASRLRSGENSYEQYF. In DNA, the CDR3 is TGTGCCAGCAGACTAAGGTCGGGGGAAAACTCCTACGAGCAGTACTTC.